This entry describes one T cell receptor (beta chain). The sample originates from a study of blood T cell repertoires in COVID-19. Sequencing used immunoSEQ multiplex PCR; TCRdb keeps in-frame clones, though not all of them. The sample shows about 300,000 clones, about 83% of them seen only once. The CDR3 has 16 residues. Trimming removed 2 bases at V and 7 bases at J, with 15 bases between. The germline V gene has CDR1 MNHEY and CDR2 SVGEGT. The chain has TRBV6-2 or TRBV6-3 and TRBJ1-6; D may be TRBD1 (6 bases). This clonotype was obtained from a woman between 50 and 59 years old with acute or convalescent COVID-19. The source material was peripheral blood. CDR3 protein: CASSYGEQGRNSPLHF. The CDR3 nucleotides are TGTGCCAGCAGTTACGGGGAACAGGGCCGGAATTCACCCCTCCACTTT.